Sequencing of this TCR beta chain was carried out in a study of OX40 agonist ivuxolimab in advanced cancers. Measured with immunoSEQ multiplex PCR; TCRdb has only the in-frame clones, and not every one. The sample shows around 100,000 clones, around 90% of them seen only once. Unmatched junction bases numbered 5, after V lost 5 bases and J lost 4 bases. Looked up from germline, CDR1 is SGHTA and CDR2 is FQGTGA. CDR3 size: 14 residues. This clone was detected only a few times. Antigen: not known. General study points: Some of the nonresponding patients also showed low levels of normalized T-cell clonal expansion.

The chain has TRBV7-3 and TRBJ2-1; TRBD2 agrees at 7 bases. The sample consisted of CD4+ or CD8+ T cells sorted from blood, taken in a trial of the OX40 agonist ivuxolimab. This TCR was sampled from an adult with an advanced solid tumor such as melanoma, head and neck, liver or kidney cancer. CDR3 sequence reads: CASSKGGPYNEQFF. In DNA, the CDR3 is TGTGCCAGCAGCAAGGGAGGGCCTTACAATGAGCAGTTCTTC.